The source of this T cell receptor (beta chain) is a study of regulatory T cells in long-lasting Graves disease. Sample time point: newly diagnosed GD, antithyroid drugs for less than 3 months. Following extraction of RNA from PBMCs, that RNA was used to make the TCR library. The CDR3 runs to 14 residues. V was shortened by 1 base and J by 6 bases, with 9 bases between the two germline ends. From germline, CDR1 is LGHDT and CDR2 YNNKEL (reference sequence). The sample holds many counts of this clonotype. Its antigen remains unknown. General study points: Reduced TCR diversity was observed in persistent Graves' patients versus newly diagnosed patients.

Arm-PCR with iRepertoire HTBI primers amplified the CDR3 regions for these TCR beta libraries. TCRdb reprocessed the multiplex PCR reads via MiXCR and lists one record per CDR3 protein. Among a few hundred thousand distinct CDR3 sequences listed, approximately 15% were seen once. The same data also went into a second study, on T cells in Graves' hyperthyroidism and ophthalmopathy. In that study: With the HTBI primer set, the TCR CDR3 went through a first round of RT-PCR. Ophthalmopathy, which appeared later, was predicted by the model a median about 6 months before onset.

Here the sequenced sample was peripheral blood mononuclear cells (PBMCs), taken at new diagnosis, from a patient treated with antithyroid drugs. The chain employs TRBV3-1 and TRBJ2-2; tentatively, D is TRBD1 or TRBD2 (5 bases each). The TCR sequence derives from a young man with Graves disease. The CDR3 here is CASSQARGAGELFF. CDR3 nucleotides: TGTGCCAGCAGCCAAGCTCGGGGCGCCGGGGAGCTGTTTTTT.